The entry that follows covers one T cell receptor (beta chain) sequence. Antigen specificity is unknown. This sample stems from a study of OX40 agonist ivuxolimab in advanced cancers. General study results and limits: Low normalized T-cell clonal expansion also characterized some of the nonresponders.

Profiled with immunoSEQ multiplex PCR; TCRdb holds only in-frame clones, not every one. The sample contains 90,000 to 95,000 clones, over 75% of which appear only once. Researchers took blood at baseline, on cycle 4 day 1, and on cycle 7 day 1. V gave up 4 bases and J gave up 3 bases, with 8 bases separating them. The CDR3 spans 13 residues. Germline CDR1 SGHTA, CDR2 FQGNSA. The specimen was CD4+ or CD8+ T cells sorted from blood, collected in a trial of the OX40 agonist ivuxolimab. The source of this sequence is an adult with an advanced solid tumor such as melanoma, head and neck, liver or kidney cancer. This chain joins TRBV7-2 and TRBJ2-3; no clear D. CDR3: CASSSLFTDTQYF. CDR3 sequence (DNA): TGTGCCAGCAGCTCCTTATTTACAGATACGCAGTATTTT.